Detailed here is one TCR beta chain. The antigen remains undetermined. This record comes from a study of beta chain features in type 1 diabetes. Study-wide results and limits: In all four CD4+ subsets, TCRB CDR3 length was significantly, moderately reduced in type 1 diabetes.

V was trimmed by 3 bases and J by 14 bases, leaving 21 bases between them. The CDR3 is made up of 14 amino acids. Germline loops: CDR1 SGHAT, CDR2 FQDESV (reference sequence). Expressed TCRB transcripts were sequenced because the entire RNA isolate underwent reverse transcription. Generated by immunoSEQ multiplex PCR, the TCRdb table keeps only in-frame clones and is missing some. The sample lists roughly 250,000 clones; about 20% were seen once. The chain recombines TRBV11-1 with TRBJ2-3; the D gene is possibly TRBD1 (5 bases). The specimen was naive CD4+ T cells from blood. The sequence derives from a woman between 40 and 55 years old with type 1 diabetes. CDR3 sequence: CASSFGRDGPRRYF. CDR3 nucleotide sequence: TGTGCCAGCAGCTTCGGCAGGGATGGTCCACGGAGGTATTTT.